What follows describes a single T cell receptor beta chain. Its target antigen remains unknown. Base qualities are not recorded, but no much larger clone differs from it by a single base. T-cell subsets were not sorted, and bulk bone marrow was analyzed instead. TCR beta CDR3 regions were immunosequenced from bone marrow of 11 myelodysplastic syndrome patients before and after hypomethylating agent therapy. For longitudinal repertoire tracking, a baseline bone marrow plus two to three bone marrows at different post-treatment timepoints were contributed by each patient. Genomic DNA was extracted from whole bone marrow, and quality was checked by TapeStation, NanoDrop OneC and PicoGreen assays. To prepare the library, the immunoSEQ multiplex PCR assay was applied. Each sample was run at survey resolution as two replicates of approximately 200 ng apiece, for a total of about 400 ng of DNA. Using multiplex PCR primers aimed at V and J genes, the hsTCRB kit picked up rearranged TCRB sequences in genomic DNA. The CDR3 region was amplified in a first PCR of approximately 33 cycles using the QIAGEN Multiplex PCR Kit. An approximately 8-cycle second PCR added sample barcodes and Illumina adapters to each replicate. Pooled libraries were quantified using a QuantStudio 6 and the KAPA library quantification kit. Approximately 16 pM of pooled libraries were sequenced on an Illumina MiSeq with 156-cycle single-end reads and a 15-cycle index read. Per the original workflow: Of 168,753 unique clonotypes, 1.5% to 2% were flagged by VDJdb annotation as previously reported viral-epitope-specific. The immunoSEQ Data Assistant and immunoSEQ Analyzer turned the raw reads into TCRB repertoires that were normalized and annotated. Clonotypes were analyzed with the immunarch R package version 0.6.5 and BioAnalyzer. Richness was estimated after downsampling every repertoire to the clone count of the smallest repertoire. Clonotypes were classified as expanded, contracted or novel by Fisher's exact tests, with novel defined as zero frequency before treatment. Significantly changed CDR3 beta sequences were clustered with GLIPH2 at simulation_depth=1000 and kmer_min_depth=3, and CDR3s shorter than five residues were left out. TCRdb carries this immuneACCESS record with in-frame sequences only. Its versions omit some clonotypes, under half of them owing to an unresolved V gene in the studies checked, with the rest unexplained. The V and J calls and the clone size are those of that table, but D and trimming were determined from the DNA. This sample has approximately 2,300 clones in its table, and roughly four fifths of those were observed once. 29% of the sample goes to the ten largest clones.

This sample is drawn from a study of hypomethylating agent response in myelodysplastic syndrome (dated by TCRdb to the early 2020s). About the full investigation: The hypomethylating agents azacitidine (about 75% of the 11) or decitabine (3 of 11) were used to treat the patients. The cohort was composed of under ten male and a couple of female myelodysplastic syndrome patients. Patients had a mean age of approximately 67 +/- 5.9 years, and a diploid cytogenetic profile was the most common. The most frequent mutation was TET2, found in about 50% of the 11 patients. A few patients did not respond, whereas 6 or 7 responded with either complete response or hematologic improvement. Response was defined as complete response or hematologic improvement, and patients who met neither criterion were classified as non-responders. What the study reported, not specific to this receptor: The cohort was small, with only 11 patients analyzed. Healthy control donors were not age-matched to MDS patients, which could have impacted the MDS versus healthy comparison. Richness, rarefaction diversity and clonality did not change significantly after hypomethylating agent treatment, across all patients or within response groups. Novel clonotypes were found to emerge more often in responders, whereas more contracted clonotypes were observed in non-responders after treatment. Whether the shared GLIPH2 clusters possibly recognize novel MDS antigens was not confirmed and still needs to be tested experimentally.

CDR1 and CDR2 are drawn from the germline V gene (reference sequence): SEHNR, FQNEAQ. Relative to germline, V is 5 bases shorter and J is 6 bases shorter, with 14 bases between their ends. From its cysteine to its phenylalanine, the CDR3 spans 13 amino acids. Just CDR3 DNA is preserved here, 39 bases in frame from base 1. The sample was bone marrow, taken before or after starting hypomethylating agent treatment for myelodysplastic syndrome (not recorded which). The receptor was isolated from a human donor with myelodysplastic syndrome. The receptor chain draws on TRBV7-9 and TRBJ2-7; perhaps TRBD1 is the D gene, with 7 bases matching. At the DNA level, the sequence is TGTGCCAGCAGCAATGGGCAGGGGGGCGAGCAGTACTTC. Translation gives CASSNGQGGEQYF.